This T cell receptor (beta chain) was identified in a study of cytomegalovirus exposure and HLA in healthy donors (dated by TCRdb to 2017 to 2019). Describing the broader study: According to an earlier analysis of 587 of the donors, 150 million to 200 million T cells yielded some 110 million unique TCR beta sequences and about 280 Gb of sequence data. An early release that covered fewer than 800 HLA-typed donors contained approximately 290 gigabases of sequencing data and some 87 million unique TCR sequences. The genetic ancestry cluster associated with self-reported Caucasian donors included 81% of the approximately 400 genotyped donors. The study was designed to test whether signatures of past pathogen exposure could be identified by cataloging public T cell receptors. The study profiled the T cell repertoires of around 700 subjects by immunosequencing and related them to cytomegalovirus serostatus. Besides the first cohort of 666 subjects, a separate validation cohort made up of 95 to 150 different subjects was used. High-throughput TCR immunosequencing, statistical association of individual TCRs with disease status, and machine learning were combined to predict cytomegalovirus infection status. A later analysis re-analyzed previously published TCR beta repertoires from 500 to 700 donors and added high-resolution HLA genotyping to study TCR occurrence patterns. Rather than drawing on any new phenotypic data, the later analysis identified candidate immune exposures from TCR beta sequences and the way those sequences occurred across donors. An earlier analysis of approximately 580 of the donors used high-throughput TCR beta sequencing to judge whether each TCR beta V gene segment behaved as functional or pseudogenic. Alongside the repertoire data, information on donor age, sex, ethnicity and CMV serostatus was compiled. A later genetic analysis took genome-wide SNP genotypes for 398 of the 666 donors and used that subset as a discovery cohort. All discovery cohort repertoires had been generated using a single sequencing platform. HLA typing included class I and class II loci at four-digit resolution. The number of typed donors differed by locus: about 620-630 for A, B, C, DRB1 and DQB1; 522 for DQA1; about 600 for DPA1; and approximately 450 for DPB1. Roughly 5 DR-DQ haplotypes were treated as single units for association and clustering because of strong linkage in the cohort. On average, roughly 240,000 unique TCR beta nucleotide sequences were sequenced per donor among 398 genotyped donors of the cohort, with roughly 18% of those sequences being non-productive.

Library preparation was by the immunoSEQ multiplex PCR assay. The multiplex PCR relied on a mix of 60 forward primers for TCR Vbeta segments and 13 reverse primers for TCR Jbeta segments. Amplification of the CDR3 region of rearranged TCR beta genes was performed with a multiplex PCR assay on genomic DNA. The amplified TCR beta libraries were sequenced on the Illumina HiSeq System as 87-base-pair reads. The paper's data handling went like this. A later analysis tallied approximately 87 million unique TCR beta chains across the 640 or so repertoires, and approximately 11 million of those chains were shared by two or more donors. To remove PCR and sequencing errors, raw reads were error-corrected and collapsed into unique sequences using a nearest-neighbor algorithm that merged closely related sequences. V, D and J gene segments were assigned by aligning CDR3 sequences to IMGT reference sequences. For a sequence to be retained, a match of at least six nucleotides to both a V gene segment and a J gene segment was required. A rearrangement counted as productive if the CDR3 had no stop codons and remained in frame with V and J, and every other rearrangement counted as non-productive. Following IMGT convention, CDR3 was defined as the stretch from the second conserved V-encoded cysteine up to the conserved J-encoded phenylalanine. The earlier analysis of about 640 of the donors excluded any sequence lacking an unambiguous match to a single V gene segment. An earlier analysis of a few hundred of the donors called V segments functional above 56.7% productive rearrangements and segregating when the between-donor standard deviation exceeded 5%. A statistical classification framework was built to diagnose cytomegalovirus status from the catalog of TCR beta chain sequences. In a later analysis, TCR nucleotide sequences were compared against IMGT/GENE-DB human TR gene sequences so that V and J genes could be assigned. The TCRdist pipeline was used in a later analysis to assign CDR3 sequences and most-parsimonious VDJ recombination scenarios. In a later analysis, each TCR beta chain was defined by its CDR3 amino acid sequence together with its V-gene family, and reads without a unique V-gene family were excluded. In a later analysis, 550 to 650 highly shared, low-generation-probability nucleotide sequences were removed to address suspected cross-contamination and a sequencing artifact. A later analysis calculated a clonal expansion index for each public chain from normalized within-repertoire ranks of inferred template counts. In a later analysis, generation probabilities were computed with a VDJ recombination model fitted to out-of-frame rearrangements, and the resulting probabilities were checked against IGoR. In a later analysis, TCR-TCR, TCR-HLA and TCR-CMV co-occurrence was scored with hypergeometric tests, and a repertoire-size bias correction was applied to TCR pairs. False discovery rates were estimated in a later analysis by permuting HLA or CMV assignments 20 times. In a later analysis, co-occurring TCRs were grouped with DBSCAN, and TCRdist sequence similarity was added when clustering was performed within HLA-allele-positive subsets. For co-occurrence clustering, repertoires with fewer than 30,000 or more than 120,000 public chains were excluded, along with about five repertoires with anomalous nucleotide sharing. TCRdb took this table from immuneACCESS and kept in-frame rearrangements with V and J called. Such tables lack part of the clones; where checked against another copy, unresolved V genes explain under half of the gap, and the rest is unexplained. The V and J calls and clone size come from that table; D and trimming were worked out from the DNA. This sample has about 200,000 clones in its table, and roughly 85% of those were observed once. The ten largest account for less than 2% of the sample.

Paper-wide results and their limitations: A further reported finding was that TCR beta sequences accurately predicted the HLA-A and HLA-B alleles for most subjects in the first cohort. In a later analysis, several top co-occurrence clusters were reported to appear linked to parvovirus B19, influenza, CMV and Epstein-Barr virus. This cohort had only TCR beta chains sequenced, and the lack of alpha or paired-chain data limited which features could be detected. Specific HLA alleles were associated with 15,000 to 20,000 TCR beta sequences at a false discovery rate of 0.05 in a later analysis. According to the authors, the approach could potentially be generalized to other disease states and immunological phenotypes. The 87-base-pair reads could not distinguish some IMGT-functional V segments, including TRBV6-2 and TRBV6-3, so those segments were excluded. A few of the identified cytomegalovirus-associated TCR beta chains were confirmed in vitro to be specific for cytomegalovirus antigens. Presence/absence analyses assumed roughly uniform sequencing depth across donors, an assumption that may not hold. A later analysis found that most CMV-associated TCR beta chains appeared HLA-restricted, with HLA associations seemingly driven largely by CMV exposure. For the cohort, immune exposure information was limited to CMV serostatus. Compared with equally common non-associated chains, HLA-associated TCR beta chains in a later analysis were more clonally expanded and had lower generation probabilities. The earlier analysis of fewer than 750 of the donors excluded 15 to 20 rarely observed V segments, including chromosome 9 orphons, because counts were too low. A group of highly shared sequence variants was considered likely to be a technical artifact of the sequencing pipeline. According to a later analysis, TCR association rates differed among HLA loci, with DRB1 alleles showing the most associated TCRs and HLA-C alleles showing the fewest. Because HLA typing was unavailable for some donors at each locus, only the typed subset was used in association tests. In an earlier analysis of approximately 590 of the donors, most TCR beta V segments appeared in productive rearrangements about 90% or about 30% of the time, broadly matching IMGT annotations. According to a later genetic analysis, donors in an Asian-associated ancestry cluster had fewer N-insertions in productive TCRs than the approximately 670-donor mean. Strong co-occurrence of HLA alleles, especially DR and DQ, made assigning TCR associations to individual alleles difficult. While some public TCRs were present in many individuals, most TCR sequences turned up only very rarely across donors. Linkage disequilibrium might explain the correlated functional status among segregating V segments, but an unknown experimental factor could not be ruled out. In both the original and validation cohorts, the classifier was reported to diagnose cytomegalovirus status with high specificity and sensitivity. The study listed 150 to 200 TCR beta chains as associated with cytomegalovirus. An association between a missense DCLRE1C variant and V-gene and J-gene trimming of TCR beta chains was found in a later genetic analysis and replicated in an independent cohort.

About this clone itself: Its antigen is not yet known. Within one base of it there is no much larger clone, and no base qualities were kept.

The germline V gene provides CDR1 SGHRS and CDR2 YFSETQ. A distance of 15 bases separates the germline ends of V and J, which lose 4 bases and 8 bases respectively. From cysteine to phenylalanine, the CDR3 is 13 amino acids long. CDR3 DNA is the only sequence kept; it has 39 bases, read in frame from the first base. In total, approximately 700 healthy bone marrow donors made up the cohort. Cohort members were all nominally healthy when sampled, although unrecorded immune exposures were likely present. The donor tested CMV seronegative, placing the donor among the roughly 350 seronegative members of the cohort. Every donor gave a peripheral blood sample, and the peripheral blood mononuclear cells from that sample were used for TCR beta sequencing. Genomic DNA extraction from the blood cell samples was performed with the Qiagen DNeasy Blood Extraction Kit.

Recombination linked TRBV5-1 to TRBJ1-2; the D gene is perhaps TRBD1, on 5 matching bases. Sequenced material: PBMCs. This TCR came from a male donor in good health and CMV-seronegative. The CDR3 region: CASSRGGLEGYTF. Read as DNA, the sequence is TGCGCCAGCAGCCGGGGGGGACTTGAAGGCTACACCTTC.